This TCR beta chain is drawn from a study of somatic mutations in cytotoxic T cells in rheumatoid arthritis. Study information: At nearly 100% purity, some V beta antibody-stained T-cell populations were flow-sorted, and these included V beta1+ cells that were sequenced for TCRB.

Overall study results and limits: A largest CD8+ clone above 20% of CD8+ cells occurred in about an eighth of the roughly 60 patients. Patients with rheumatoid arthritis, but not healthy controls, had CD8+ clonality that increased with age.

Per the authors' pipeline: Patient-derived CD8+ clones with a size above 1% showed rare matches to published virus-specific TCRB sequences. The table came from immunoSEQ multiplex PCR; TCRdb's copy has only in-frame clones and leaves some out. The D gene and trimming were derived from the DNA, and the V and J assignments and clone size from that table. The sample has some 15,000 clones, approximately 77% seen once; the top ten hold approximately 12%. This clone appeared a single time. Its antigen is undetermined. Per the germline V gene, CDR1 is SEHNR and CDR2 is FQNEAQ (reference sequence). Trimming left V 5 bases short and J 1 base short, with 11 bases between. The CDR3 runs 14 residues.

The material sequenced was CD8+ T cells sorted from blood. This sequence was found in an adult with rheumatoid arthritis. The genes are TRBV7-9 and TRBJ1-1; D ambiguous. The CDR3 region is CASSPDNRNTEAFF. The CDR3 DNA is TGTGCCAGCAGCCCAGATAACAGGAACACTGAAGCTTTCTTT.